These T cell receptor beta chains were read from a single sample in a study of blood T cell repertoires in COVID-19. Method: immunoSEQ multiplex PCR; TCRdb's copy keeps in-frame clones and lacks some. The sample records roughly 90,000 clones, 85% being singletons. The specimen sequenced was peripheral blood. All receptors derive from a man older than 75 with acute or convalescent COVID-19. The CDR3 runs from the conserved cysteine through the conserved F or W. The order of the fields is J gene, clone size, V gene, D gene, CDR3 DNA, CDR3 protein. D genes are given only for firm matches. Not every row has a clone size; where given, it reads once, few, many or a size class.

J gene: TRBJ1-5; clone size: few; V gene: TRBV19; D gene: -; CDR3 DNA: TGTGCCAGTAGTATAAAGCAGGGTAATCAGCCCCAGCATTTT; CDR3 protein: CASSIKQGNQPQHF
J gene: TRBJ2-1; clone size: -; V gene: TRBV5-1; D gene: TRBD1; CDR3 DNA: TGCGCCAGCAGCTTAGGGACAGGGGGCTACAATGAGCAGTTCTTC; CDR3 protein: CASSLGTGGYNEQFF
J gene: TRBJ2-1; clone size: -; V gene: TRBV6-4; D gene: -; CDR3 DNA: TGTGCCAGTAGCGAGGCCCAAAGCGGACCTCACAATGAGCAGTTCTTC; CDR3 protein: CASSEAQSGPHNEQFF
J gene: TRBJ2-1; clone size: -; V gene: TRBV5-4; D gene: TRBD2; CDR3 DNA: TGTGCCAGCAGCGAGGAACTAGCGGCGATCCCCAATGAGCAGTTCTTC; CDR3 protein: CASSEELAAIPNEQFF
J gene: TRBJ1-1; clone size: -; V gene: TRBV7-9; D gene: TRBD1; CDR3 DNA: TGTGCCAGCAGCCGGGCCACAGGGGTTTACACTGAAGCTTTCTTT; CDR3 protein: CASSRATGVYTEAFF
J gene: TRBJ1-5; clone size: -; V gene: TRBV24-1; D gene: -; CDR3 DNA: TGTGCCACCAGTGGTACAGGTTATCAGCCCCAGCATTTT; CDR3 protein: CATSGTGYQPQHF
J gene: TRBJ2-2; clone size: once; V gene: TRBV6-5; D gene: TRBD1; CDR3 DNA: TGTGCCAGCAGTTACCGGACAGGGTCCGCCGGGGAGCTGTTTTTT; CDR3 protein: CASSYRTGSAGELFF
J gene: TRBJ2-2; clone size: -; V gene: TRBV7-7; D gene: TRBD1; CDR3 DNA: TGTGCTAGCAGCTTAGTAACAGGGGCAAAGACCGGGGAGCTGTTTTTT; CDR3 protein: CASSLVTGAKTGELFF
J gene: TRBJ2-5; clone size: -; V gene: TRBV9; D gene: -; CDR3 DNA: TGTGCCAGCAGCCCCCAGTGGACTCAAGCCCAAGAGACCCAGTACTTC; CDR3 protein: CASSPQWTQAQETQYF
J gene: TRBJ2-1; clone size: -; V gene: TRBV19; D gene: -; CDR3 DNA: TGTGCCAGTAGTATTAGCGGTGTTTACAATGAGCAGTTCTTC; CDR3 protein: CASSISGVYNEQFF
J gene: TRBJ2-2; clone size: -; V gene: TRBV19; D gene: -; CDR3 DNA: TGTGCCAGTAGTATATCCTGGGGAGACATCACCGGGGAGCTGTTTTTT; CDR3 protein: CASSISWGDITGELFF
J gene: TRBJ1-2; clone size: -; V gene: TRBV30; D gene: TRBD1; CDR3 DNA: TGTGCCTGGAGGCAGGGGGTGCTAGGCTACACCTTC; CDR3 protein: CAWRQGVLGYTF
J gene: TRBJ2-2; clone size: -; V gene: TRBV6-4; D gene: -; CDR3 DNA: TGTGCCAGCAGAGAGAGTTGGAGACGCGGGGAGCTGTTTTTT; CDR3 protein: CASRESWRRGELFF
J gene: TRBJ2-3; clone size: -; V gene: TRBV5-1; D gene: TRBD2; CDR3 DNA: TGCGCCAGCAGCTTGGAACTAGCGGGAGGAGATACGCAGTATTTT; CDR3 protein: CASSLELAGGDTQYF
J gene: TRBJ1-5; clone size: -; V gene: TRBV28; D gene: -; CDR3 DNA: TGTGCCAGCAGTTTGACAGGCGCGAGGCAGCCCCAGCATTTT; CDR3 protein: CASSLTGARQPQHF
J gene: TRBJ2-7; clone size: -; V gene: TRBV3-1/TRBV3-2; D gene: -; CDR3 DNA: TGTGCCAGCAGCCAAGGGACAGGGAGGGCTCGCGAGCAGTACTTC; CDR3 protein: CASSQGTGRAREQYF
J gene: TRBJ2-2; clone size: -; V gene: TRBV29-1; D gene: TRBD1; CDR3 DNA: TGCAGCGTTGAAAGGGGGCGCACGGACGGGGAGCTGTTTTTT; CDR3 protein: CSVERGRTDGELFF
J gene: TRBJ1-1; clone size: -; V gene: TRBV6-6; D gene: -; CDR3 DNA: TGTGCCAGCCAAGGGGGGAACACTGAAGCTTTCTTT; CDR3 protein: CASQGGNTEAFF
J gene: TRBJ2-7; clone size: -; V gene: TRBV3-1/TRBV3-2; D gene: TRBD1; CDR3 DNA: TGTGCCAGCAGCGCCCCGGGACAGGGATACGAGCAGTACTTC; CDR3 protein: CASSAPGQGYEQYF
J gene: TRBJ2-3; clone size: -; V gene: TRBV5-4; D gene: -; CDR3 DNA: TGTGCCAGCACAAGACAGGGCACAGATACGCAGTATTTT; CDR3 protein: CASTRQGTDTQYF
J gene: TRBJ2-7; clone size: -; V gene: TRBV11-2; D gene: -; CDR3 DNA: TGTGCCAGCAGCCAAGAATCTAACACGGAGTACGAGCAGTACTTC; CDR3 protein: CASSQESNTEYEQYF
J gene: TRBJ1-1; clone size: many; V gene: TRBV3-1/TRBV3-2; D gene: -; CDR3 DNA: TGTGCCAGCAGCCAAAGGGGGGGGAGCCGAGGGACTGAAGCTTTCTTT; CDR3 protein: CASSQRGGSRGTEAFF
J gene: TRBJ2-7; clone size: -; V gene: TRBV9; D gene: TRBD1; CDR3 DNA: TGTGCCAGCAGCAGGGGACAGGGGGCGTTCGAGCAGTACTTC; CDR3 protein: CASSRGQGAFEQYF
J gene: TRBJ1-5; clone size: -; V gene: TRBV5-5; D gene: TRBD1; CDR3 DNA: TGTGCCAGCAGCCGGACAGGGGAAAAGCCCGGCAATCAGCCCCAGCATTTT; CDR3 protein: CASSRTGEKPGNQPQHF
J gene: TRBJ2-1; clone size: -; V gene: TRBV11-2; D gene: TRBD2; CDR3 DNA: TGTGCCAGCAGCTTAGTTCCTAGCGGGAGCTCCTACAATGAGCAGTTCTTC; CDR3 protein: CASSLVPSGSSYNEQFF
J gene: TRBJ2-5; clone size: -; V gene: TRBV7-3; D gene: -; CDR3 DNA: TGTGCCAGCAGCCTATGGACCATCCGAACGGGAGCAAAGACCCAGTACTTC; CDR3 protein: CASSLWTIRTGAKTQYF
J gene: TRBJ2-3; clone size: few; V gene: TRBV4-1; D gene: -; CDR3 DNA: TGCGCCAGCAGCCAAGAACAAACCGGGACTCACCCTAGCACAGATACGCAGTATTTT; CDR3 protein: CASSQEQTGTHPSTDTQYF
J gene: TRBJ1-2; clone size: -; V gene: TRBV29-1; D gene: -; CDR3 DNA: TGCAGCATGAGGCCGGGGGGGCGAGATGGCTACACCTTC; CDR3 protein: CSMRPGGRDGYTF
J gene: TRBJ1-1; clone size: -; V gene: TRBV5-6; D gene: TRBD1; CDR3 DNA: TGTGCCAGCAGCTTGGACAGGGGAACTAACACTGAAGCTTTCTTT; CDR3 protein: CASSLDRGTNTEAFF
J gene: TRBJ1-5; clone size: -; V gene: TRBV6-2/TRBV6-3; D gene: -; CDR3 DNA: TGTGCCAGCAGTTTCTCACACATGACAGATGCAGATAATCAGCCCCAGCATTTT; CDR3 protein: CASSFSHMTDADNQPQHF
J gene: TRBJ2-5; clone size: -; V gene: TRBV28; D gene: -; CDR3 DNA: TGTGCCTCGCGGGGAAGCATCAAGACCCAGTACTTC; CDR3 protein: CASRGSIKTQYF
J gene: TRBJ1-5; clone size: -; V gene: TRBV27; D gene: TRBD1; CDR3 DNA: TGTGCCAGCAGTTTAGCGGGACAGGGGAGACAGCCCCAGCATTTT; CDR3 protein: CASSLAGQGRQPQHF
J gene: TRBJ1-2; clone size: -; V gene: TRBV5-4; D gene: -; CDR3 DNA: TGTGCCAGCAGCTTGGTGCAGGACTATGGCTACACCTTC; CDR3 protein: CASSLVQDYGYTF
J gene: TRBJ2-1; clone size: -; V gene: TRBV5-4; D gene: -; CDR3 DNA: TGTGCCAGCAGCTTGGCCGGAGGGACGAATGAGCAGTTCTTC; CDR3 protein: CASSLAGGTNEQFF
J gene: TRBJ2-7; clone size: once; V gene: TRBV27; D gene: -; CDR3 DNA: TGTGCCAGCAGCCCCGGGACAAATACTTACGAGCAGTACTTC; CDR3 protein: CASSPGTNTYEQYF
J gene: TRBJ1-2; clone size: -; V gene: TRBV7-8; D gene: TRBD1; CDR3 DNA: TGTGCCAGCAGCAGGGGACAGGATAACTATGGCTACACCTTC; CDR3 protein: CASSRGQDNYGYTF
J gene: TRBJ1-6; clone size: -; V gene: TRBV5-1; D gene: -; CDR3 DNA: TGCGCCAGCAGCTTGGTCACAGATAATTCACCCCTCCACTTT; CDR3 protein: CASSLVTDNSPLHF
J gene: TRBJ2-7; clone size: -; V gene: TRBV6-5; D gene: TRBD1; CDR3 DNA: TGTGCCAGCAGTCCGATGGGACAGGCCTACGAGCAGTACTTC; CDR3 protein: CASSPMGQAYEQYF
J gene: TRBJ2-2; clone size: -; V gene: TRBV7-3; D gene: TRBD2; CDR3 DNA: TGTGCCAGCAGCCCCAGGGGGACTAGCGGGAGCACGAACACCGGGGAGCTGTTTTTT; CDR3 protein: CASSPRGTSGSTNTGELFF
J gene: TRBJ2-7; clone size: few; V gene: TRBV19; D gene: -; CDR3 DNA: TGTGCCAGTAGTAAGCAGCCGGGAGAGTACGAGCAGTACTTC; CDR3 protein: CASSKQPGEYEQYF
J gene: TRBJ2-6; clone size: -; V gene: TRBV9; D gene: -; CDR3 DNA: TGTGCCAGCAGCGTAGCTTCCCGGGACACAATCTCTGGGGCCAACGTCCTGACTTTC; CDR3 protein: CASSVASRDTISGANVLTF
J gene: TRBJ2-4; clone size: -; V gene: TRBV5-4; D gene: TRBD2; CDR3 DNA: TGTGCCAGCAGCTTGGCGCGGGAGACTAAAAACATTCAGTACTTC; CDR3 protein: CASSLARETKNIQYF
J gene: TRBJ2-7; clone size: -; V gene: TRBV14; D gene: TRBD2; CDR3 DNA: TGTGCCAGCAGCCGGATCACTAGCGGGAGAGGGTACGAGCAGTACTTC; CDR3 protein: CASSRITSGRGYEQYF
J gene: TRBJ2-5; clone size: -; V gene: TRBV5-4; D gene: TRBD1; CDR3 DNA: TGTGCCAGCAGCTCCGCACAGGGGTACCAAGAGACCCAGTACTTC; CDR3 protein: CASSSAQGYQETQYF
J gene: TRBJ2-5; clone size: -; V gene: TRBV28; D gene: -; CDR3 DNA: TGTGCCAGCATGGAGGGACAGCAAGAGACCCAGTACTTC; CDR3 protein: CASMEGQQETQYF
J gene: TRBJ2-7; clone size: -; V gene: TRBV27; D gene: TRBD2; CDR3 DNA: TGTGCCAGCAGTTCCCTCCCCATGGCGGGAGGGTTCGACGAGCAGTACTTC; CDR3 protein: CASSSLPMAGGFDEQYF
J gene: TRBJ1-2; clone size: -; V gene: TRBV29-1; D gene: TRBD1; CDR3 DNA: TGCAGCGTTGACCCGGACAGGGTTGGCTACACCTTC; CDR3 protein: CSVDPDRVGYTF
J gene: TRBJ1-5; clone size: -; V gene: TRBV10-3; D gene: -; CDR3 DNA: TGTGCCATCAGTGACTCGGGGACAAATCAGCCCCAGCATTTT; CDR3 protein: CAISDSGTNQPQHF
J gene: TRBJ1-5; clone size: once; V gene: TRBV10-2; D gene: -; CDR3 DNA: TGCGCCTCTTCGCGGGCCAGGAATAGCAATCAGCCCCAGCATTTT; CDR3 protein: CASSRARNSNQPQHF
J gene: TRBJ1-2; clone size: -; V gene: TRBV24-1; D gene: TRBD1; CDR3 DNA: TGTGCCACCAGTGATTTGCAAACAGGGACAGGGAACCGTGACTATGGCTACACCTTC; CDR3 protein: CATSDLQTGTGNRDYGYTF
J gene: TRBJ2-6; clone size: -; V gene: TRBV7-8; D gene: TRBD2; CDR3 DNA: TGTGCCAGCAGCCCCTATCGGGGGGTCTCTGGGGCCAACGTCCTGACTTTC; CDR3 protein: CASSPYRGVSGANVLTF
J gene: TRBJ2-1; clone size: -; V gene: TRBV28; D gene: -; CDR3 DNA: TGTGCCAGCAGCTTGAGCGCGGGGTTTTGGCAGTTCTTC; CDR3 protein: CASSLSAGFWQFF
J gene: TRBJ1-2; clone size: -; V gene: TRBV5-1; D gene: TRBD1; CDR3 DNA: TGCGCCAGCAGCTTAGGGACAGGGGATTATGGCTACACCTTC; CDR3 protein: CASSLGTGDYGYTF